The 16 T cell receptor beta chains below were found in one sample sequenced in a study of cytomegalovirus exposure and HLA in healthy donors. Vbeta (60) and Jbeta (13) primers were used in the PCR. Data came from immunoSEQ multiplex PCR; TCRdb stores just in-frame clones and leaves some out. This table has more than 130,000 clones, around three quarters appearing once. The sequenced material came from PBMCs. These receptors all come from a man aged 35 to 55 in good health and CMV-seropositive.

The V gene is TRBV7-9, the J gene TRBJ2-7, with a tentative D call TRBD2 (6 bases). The CDR3 is made up of 13 amino acids. V was trimmed by 4 bases and J by 4 bases, leaving 11 bases between them. Germline CDR1 reads SEHNR; CDR2 reads FQNEAQ (reference sequence). CDR3 amino acids: CASSSGVDYEQYF. In nucleotides, the CDR3 is TGTGCCAGCAGCTCGGGGGTCGATTACGAGCAGTACTTC.

The V and J genes are TRBV2 and TRBJ2-1; 15 bases are a match to TRBD2. CDR1 SNHLY and CDR2 FYNNEI come from the germline V gene. V shed 7 bases and J 6 bases; nucleotides not matched to a gene: 7. This CDR3 comprises 16 residues. The CDR3 loop reads CASTGTSGGLANEQFF. CDR3 nucleotides: TGTGCCAGCACGGGGACTAGCGGGGGGCTAGCCAATGAGCAGTTCTTC.

This clone was seen only once. V and J are TRBV4-2 and TRBJ2-7, with 10 nucleotides matching TRBD2. The length of the CDR3 is 15 residues. CDR1 LGHNA and CDR2 YNFKEQ come from the germline V gene. Trimming removed 4 bases from V and 6 bases from J; junction bases left unmatched: 9. The CDR3 coding sequence is TGTGCCAGCAGCCCCCTTAGCGGGAGGTCCACCGAGCAGTACTTC. The encoded protein is CASSPLSGRSTEQYF.

This clone has only one observation. The chain recombines TRBV10-1 with TRBJ1-1, with 10 bases lining up with TRBD1. J gave up 7 bases and V 6 bases, and 11 bases lay outside the gene matches. The CDR3 runs to 15 residues. Germline V CDR1 and CDR2: WNHNN, SYGVQD (reference sequence). CDR3: CASSRDRGAEFEAFF. DNA for the CDR3: TGCGCCAGCAGCCGGGACAGGGGAGCTGAATTTGAAGCTTTCTTT.

The rearrangement joins TRBV4-2 to TRBJ2-7; a weak D match, TRBD1 (7 bases). The germline CDR1 and CDR2 sequences are LGHNA and YNFKEQ. The CDR3 extends over 17 amino acids. Trimming took off 0 bases at V and 1 base at J, with 16 bases between the two ends. As DNA, the CDR3 is TGTGCCAGCAGCCAAGATCTAATGCAGGGGGGTTCCTACGAGCAGTACTTC. Translating gives CASSQDLMQGGSYEQYF.

This clone is medium-sized (0.01 to 0.1%) by share. This chain connects TRBV2 to TRBJ1-2, with a possible D match to TRBD1 (6 bases). Germline V gene lookup returns CDR1 SNHLY and CDR2 FYNNEI. The CDR3 is 13 residues long. V shed 6 bases and J shed 2 bases, with 10 bases lying between them. CDR3 region: CASRSGTNYGYTF. In nucleotides, the CDR3 is TGTGCCAGCAGGTCCGGGACAAACTATGGCTACACCTTC.

V and J are TRBV19 and TRBJ1-1, with TRBD1 as a possible D gene (6 bases). The CDR3 runs to 14 residues. Between the trimmed V and J ends, which lost 5 bases and 4 bases, there was a span of 14 bases. Germline V lookup: CDR1 LNHDA, CDR2 SQIVND (reference sequence). The CDR3 DNA reads TGTGCCAGTAGTCCCAGAGGGGGAAGCACTGAAGCTTTCTTT. It codes for CASSPRGGSTEAFF.

This chain links TRBV18 with TRBJ2-3; maybe TRBD1 (6 bases). Trimming pared 3 bases from V and 0 bases from J, leaving 10 bases between. Germline V gives CDR1 KGHSH, CDR2 LQKENI. The CDR3 covers 15 residues. DNA for the CDR3: TGTGCCAGCTCACCTCTACAGGGTAGCACAGATACGCAGTATTTT. Its translation is CASSPLQGSTDTQYF.

The chain couples TRBV28 to TRBJ2-5; perhaps TRBD1 as D (6 bases). Germline assignment: CDR1 MDHEN and CDR2 SYDVKM. V was trimmed by 0 bases and J by 1 base, leaving 12 bases between them. The CDR3 loop spans 16 amino acids. The CDR3 nucleotides are TGTGCCAGCAGTTTATGGGCCAGGGGTCTCCAAGAGACCCAGTACTTC. Translating it yields CASSLWARGLQETQYF. Combining the CDR3 with reference TRBV28 and TRBJ2-5 gives the whole variable domain DVKVTQSSRYLVKRTGEKVFLECVQDMDHENMFWYRQDPGLGLRLIYFSYDVKMKEKGDIPEGYSVSREKKERFSLILESASTNQTSMYLCASSLWARGLQETQYFGPGTRLLVL.

The J gene is TRBJ2-3, the V gene TRBV7-9; tentatively, D is TRBD1 (5 bases). The germline V gene encodes CDR1 SEHNR and CDR2 FQNEAQ (reference sequence). V shed 5 bases and J shed 3 bases, with 12 bases lying between them. The CDR3 is 14 amino acids. The CDR3 region has the DNA TGTGCCAGCAGCCCCCGGACACTGACAGATACGCAGTATTTT. It translates to CASSPRTLTDTQYF.

Relative to its sample, this clone is medium-sized. The genes are TRBV5-1 and TRBJ2-7, with a possible D match to TRBD2 (5 bases). With 0 bases removed from V and 2 bases from J, the gap between germline ends came to 12 bases. Germline V CDR1 and CDR2: SGHRS, YFSETQ. The CDR3 runs to 15 residues. In nucleotides, the CDR3 is TGCGCCAGCAGCTTGGGGACGGGATCCCCCTACGAGCAGTACTTC. It codes for CASSLGTGSPYEQYF. The variable domain in full, with the rest retrieved from reference TRBV5-1 and TRBJ2-7, is KAGVTQTPRYLIKTRGQQVTLSCSPISGHRSVSWYQQTPGQGLQFLFEYFSETQRNKGNFPGRFSGRQFSNSRSEMNVSTLELGDSALYLCASSLGTGSPYEQYFGPGTRLTVT.

V is TRBV6-5 and J is TRBJ2-7, with D tentatively TRBD2 (5 bases). CDR3 length equals 10 residues. The V end was cut by 8 bases, the J end by 10 bases, with 12 bases between. Germline assignment: CDR1 MNHEY and CDR2 SVGAGI. CDR3 coding DNA: TGTGCCAGCGGGGAGTTGCGTCAGTACTTC. The encoded protein is CASGELRQYF.

This clone has just one count. The chain carries TRBV5-8 and TRBJ2-1; 7 bases agree with TRBD1. Trimming at V came to 0 bases and at J to 5 bases, leaving 5 bases not matched to a gene. CDR3 length: 15 residues. Germline V CDR1 and CDR2: SGHTS, YDEGEE. CDR3 protein: CASSLGQGNHNEQFF. The CDR3 bases are TGTGCCAGCAGCTTGGGACAGGGTAATCACAATGAGCAGTTCTTC.

The CDR3 sequence: CASSHRGGAYNEQFF. CDR3 bases: TGTGCCAGCAGTCACCGCGGGGGGGCCTACAATGAGCAGTTCTTC. The chain carries TRBV27 and TRBJ2-1; 9 bases align to TRBD2. The CDR3 runs 15 residues. With 5 bases clipped from V and 2 bases from J, the junction kept 4 bases outside the gene matches. From germline, CDR1 is MNHEY and CDR2 SMNVEV (reference sequence).

The V and J genes are TRBV2 and TRBJ2-2, with TRBD1 matching 7 bases. The CDR3 has 14 amino acids. The V segment lost 6 bases and the J segment 7 bases; nucleotides outside the gene matches: 8. Germline-derived CDR1 and CDR2 are SNHLY and FYNNEI. CDR3 sequence reads: CASRGQLGGGELFF. DNA for the CDR3: TGTGCCAGCAGGGGACAGTTAGGTGGCGGGGAGCTGTTTTTT. Using reference TRBV2 and TRBJ2-2 for the parts outside the CDR3, the full variable domain is EPEVTQTPSHQVTQMGQEVILRCVPISNHLYFYWYRQILGQKVEFLVSFYNNEISEKSEIFDDQFSVERPDGSNFTLKIRSTKLEDSAMYFCASRGQLGGGELFFGEGSRLTVL.

A few counts support this clone. This chain uses TRBV7-2 with TRBJ1-2, with 9 nucleotides matching TRBD1. Germline V gene sequence: CDR1 SGHTA, CDR2 FQGNSA. The CDR3 contains 17 residues. V gave up 8 bases and J gave up 3 bases; unmatched junction bases: 16. The CDR3 coding sequence is TGTGCCAGCGCTACTACCTTAGGGACAGGGCGGGACTATGGCTACACCTTC. Protein sequence: CASATTLGTGRDYGYTF.